The source of this T cell receptor (beta chain) is a study of blood T cell repertoires in COVID-19. Across the study: The United States, Italy and Spain provided the acute and convalescent COVID-19 samples. From T cells, B-cell-depleted T cells, or PBMCs came the material, which was cDNA or gDNA.

Per the original methods: Quantification of nucleated cells was approximated via reference gene primer amplification. Libraries were prepared by immunoSEQ multiplex PCR; TCRdb keeps only in-frame clonotypes and omits some of them. V, J and clone size reflect that table, while D and trimming were determined from the DNA. The table has roughly 150,000 clones, less than 90% seen once. V was cut by 6 bases and J by 13 bases, with 16 bases left in between. The CDR3 has 13 residues. The germline gives CDR1 MNHNY, CDR2 SVGAGI (reference sequence). Sequences were obtained from peripheral blood. This receptor was taken from a woman aged 70-85 years with acute or convalescent COVID-19. This sequence joins TRBV6-6 and TRBJ1-6; D is perhaps TRBD1 (5 bases). CDR3 sequence (DNA): TGTGCCAGCAGGACAGCGGGGGGGTTGCCCCTCCACTTT. As protein: CASRTAGGLPLHF.